This TCR beta chain comes out of a study of T cells after yellow fever vaccination. TCRdb used MiXCR to reprocess the 5' RACE reads, holding one entry per CDR3 protein. Found here are about 210,000 distinct CDR3 sequences, approximately 3.3% of them singletons; the top ten hold roughly 3.2%. Trimming cost V 3 bases and J 10 bases, with 19 bases left between them. This CDR3 contains 16 residues. CDR1 and CDR2 from the germline V gene are MNHNS and SASEGT. The chain combines TRBV6-1 with TRBJ1-6; D perhaps matches TRBD1 (5 bases). This sample comprised CD4+ T cells sorted from PBMCs, obtained 10 days after the yellow fever booster vaccination. The clonotype was recovered from a young man who received the YFV17D yellow fever vaccine. The CDR3 loop reads CASSDDVTAPRSPLHF. The CDR3 nucleotides are TGTGCCAGCAGTGATGACGTGACAGCCCCTAGGTCACCCCTCCACTTT.